A single sample gave rise to the 8 T cell receptor beta chains below, sequenced in a study of T-cell reconstitution after alpha-beta-depleted transplantation in children. The library targeted TCRbeta and was prepared with unique molecular identifiers. TCRdb analysed the PCR reads with MiXCR anew, one entry per CDR3 protein. The sample comprises approximately 490,000 distinct CDR3 sequences, about 12% of which are singletons, and around 6.1% rests with the top ten. This sample comprised PBMCs from the stem cell graft donor, obtained from the stem cell graft. The receptors come from a human donor who donated a stem cell graft to a child with combined immunodeficiency.

The J gene is TRBJ2-7, the V gene TRBV2; D is undetermined. The CDR3 extends over 14 amino acids. From germline, CDR1 is SNHLY and CDR2 FYNNEI. With 6 bases removed from V and 0 bases from J, the gap between germline ends came to 12 bases. The CDR3 is CASSVGRISYEQYF. The CDR3 coding sequence is TGTGCCAGCAGCGTTGGTAGGATCTCCTACGAGCAGTACTTC.

The gene calls are TRBV18 and TRBJ2-1; D is possibly TRBD1 (6 bases). The CDR3 length is 14 residues. V lost 1 base and J 10 bases, leaving 14 bases between the germline ends. Germline CDR1 and CDR2: KGHSH and LQKENI. DNA of the CDR3: TGTGCCAGCTCACCACGTATTAAGGGGGAAGAGCAGTTCTTC. It encodes CASSPRIKGEEQFF. Supplemented by reference TRBV18 and TRBJ2-1, the full variable domain reads NAGVMQNPRHLVRRRGQEARLRCSPMKGHSHVYWYRQLPEEGLKFMVYLQKENIIDESGMPKERFSAEFPKEGPSILRIQQVVRGDSAAYFCASSPRIKGEEQFFGPGTRLTVL.

This clonotype was observed many times. The V gene is TRBV20-1, the J gene TRBJ2-3; D is perhaps TRBD2 (5 bases). Per germline, CDR1 DFQATT and CDR2 SNEGSKA (reference sequence). Trimming shortened V by 5 bases and J by 1 base, and 16 bases separated the two germline ends. There are 15 residues in the CDR3. Here the CDR3 reads CSASFGVSGTDTQYF. CDR3 DNA: TGCAGTGCTTCCTTCGGGGTTTCGGGCACAGATACGCAGTATTTT.

This chain joins TRBV25-1 and TRBJ2-5, with 7 bases aligning to TRBD1. This CDR3 is built from 13 residues. CDR1 MGHDK and CDR2 SYGVNS come from the germline V gene. Trimming removed 8 bases from V and 5 bases from J; junction bases left unmatched: 8. In nucleotides, the CDR3 is TGTGCCAGCCGACGGACAGGTGCTGAGACCCAGTACTTC. This translates into CASRRTGAETQYF.

This clonotype appeared a few times. This chain connects TRBV5-5 to TRBJ2-3; D ambiguous. Trimming cost V 4 bases and J 2 bases, with 8 bases left between them. Germline CDR1 and CDR2: SGHKS and YYEKEE (reference sequence). CDR3 size: 13 residues. Here the CDR3 reads CASSPDPTDTQYF. CDR3 sequence (DNA): TGTGCCAGCAGCCCGGATCCCACAGATACGCAGTATTTT. The complete variable domain, with remaining parts taken from reference TRBV5-5 and TRBJ2-3, reads DAGVTQSPTHLIKTRGQQVTLRCSPISGHKSVSWYQQVLGQGPQFIFQYYEKEERGRGNFPDRFSARQFPNYSSELNVNALLLGDSALYLCASSPDPTDTQYFGPGTRLTVL.

The chain is built from TRBV15 and TRBJ2-1, with 7 bases identical to TRBD2. J lost 7 bases, V lost 0 bases, and 6 bases had no gene match. The CDR3 contains 15 residues. Germline-derived CDR1 and CDR2 are LNHNV and YYDKDF (reference sequence). DNA of the CDR3: TGTGCCACCAGCAGAGAAGGATCGGGGGGTAATGAGCAGTTCTTC. It codes for CATSREGSGGNEQFF. Full variable domain (remainder filled in from reference TRBV15 and TRBJ2-1): DAMVIQNPRYQVTQFGKPVTLSCSQTLNHNVMYWYQQKSSQAPKLLFHYYDKDFNNEADTPDNFQSRRPNTSFCFLDIRSPGLGDTAMYLCATSREGSGGNEQFFGPGTRLTVL.

This clonotype was observed many times. The V gene is TRBV7-3, the J gene TRBJ2-1; D is undetermined. The CDR3 is 15 residues long. V lost 2 bases to trimming and J lost 0 bases, with 8 bases between them. Germline V gene lookup returns CDR1 SGHTA and CDR2 FQGTGA. The CDR3 DNA reads as TGTGCCAGCAGCTTAGCGTCGAGCTCCTACAATGAGCAGTTCTTC. As protein: CASSLASSSYNEQFF.

This clonotype was counted at least ten times. The genes are TRBV29-1 and TRBJ2-3; 7 nucleotides match TRBD2. With 2 bases clipped from V and 4 bases from J, the junction kept 6 bases outside the gene matches. Germline V gene data show CDR1 as SQVTM and CDR2 as ANQGSEA. The CDR3 has 14 residues. In DNA, the CDR3 is TGCAGCGTTGAATGGGGGGGTGACGCAGATACGCAGTATTTT. This codes for CSVEWGGDADTQYF.